What follows describes a single TCR beta chain. The data stem from a study of blood T cell repertoires in COVID-19. Study as a whole: PBMCs, B-cell-depleted T cells, or T cells were the source of the cDNA or gDNA that made up the material.

Method: immunoSEQ multiplex PCR; TCRdb's copy keeps in-frame clones and lacks some. Of around 250,000 clones in the sample, about 86% are singletons; the top ten hold roughly 7.8%. Germline CDR1 is SNHLY and CDR2 is FYNNEI. V lost 7 bases, J lost 8 bases, and 17 bases lay in between. The CDR3 contains 13 residues. Sample: peripheral blood. The V call is TRBV2, the J call TRBJ1-2; D is unclear. This sequence originates from a man aged 40-49 years with active or convalescent COVID-19. The CDR3 nucleotides read TGTGCCAGCAACGTATTGGCAGGAGGAGGCTACACCTTC. Residues: CASNVLAGGGYTF.